This T cell receptor (beta chain) is from a study of T cell repertoires in cytomegalovirus infection. Study background: CMV epitopes, recently identified HLA-C-restricted and well-studied HLA-B-restricted, were used. Through public TCR beta signatures, both CMV infection and matching HLA type were indicated.

Trimming removed 2 bases at V and 7 bases at J, with 14 bases between. CDR1 is MNHNY, CDR2 SVGAGI, per germline (reference sequence). This CDR3 comprises 14 residues. To note about this clonotype: The antigen is not known.

Study conclusions and caveats: CMV-specific HLA-C-restricted TCR beta clonotypes dominated the ex vivo response.

TCRdb independently ran MiXCR on the reads; one entry per CDR3 protein. The table lists some 900,000 distinct CDR3 sequences, 30% to 35% of them singletons. The source was cultured CD8+ T cells from PBMCs, collected from culture after CMV antigen stimulation. V gene TRBV6-6 combines with J gene TRBJ1-2, with a tentative D call TRBD1 (6 bases). This TCR came from a human donor in good health (CMV status not recorded). Some clones in this sample may be carry-over from other donors' samples. The CDR3 region has the DNA TGTGCCAGCAGTTACCAGGACGCGGGGGCTGGCTACACCTTC. Its translation is CASSYQDAGAGYTF.